This T cell receptor beta chain was sequenced during a study of T cell repertoires in cytomegalovirus infection. The CDR3 runs 16 residues. V shed 4 bases, J shed 9 bases, and the junction held 14 bases outside the gene matches. Germline CDR1 and CDR2: SGHRS and YFSETQ. MiXCR, run by TCRdb on the reads, gives a single entry per CDR3 protein. The repertoire has 350,000 to 450,000 distinct CDR3 sequences, 15% to 20% of them found once; the top ten carry approximately 10%. This TCR was recovered from a human donor in good health (CMV status not recorded). Some clones in this sample may be carry-over from other donors' samples. Sequences were obtained from PBMCs. This chain uses TRBV5-1 with TRBJ2-1; 9 bases align to TRBD1. The CDR3 DNA is TGCGCCAGCAGCCCAGAGGGGACAGGGAGGATGAGTGAGCAGTTCTTC. Residues: CASSPEGTGRMSEQFF.